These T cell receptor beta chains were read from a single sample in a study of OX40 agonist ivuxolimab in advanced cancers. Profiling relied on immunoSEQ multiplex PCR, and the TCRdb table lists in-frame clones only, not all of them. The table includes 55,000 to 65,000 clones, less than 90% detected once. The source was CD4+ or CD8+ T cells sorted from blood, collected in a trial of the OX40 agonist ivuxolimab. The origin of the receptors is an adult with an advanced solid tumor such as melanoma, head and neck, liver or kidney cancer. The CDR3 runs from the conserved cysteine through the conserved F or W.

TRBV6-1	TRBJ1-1	CASSVRGTEAFF
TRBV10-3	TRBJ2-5	CAISGGVNVQETQYF
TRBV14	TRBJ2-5	CASSQAETQYF
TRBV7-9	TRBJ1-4	CASSLGGQTNEKLFF
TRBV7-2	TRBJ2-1	CASSLAGGNNEQFF
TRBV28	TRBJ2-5	CASSLSVVQETQYF
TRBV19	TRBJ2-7	CASSSGRTYEQYF
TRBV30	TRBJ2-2	CAWSFSRIGELFF
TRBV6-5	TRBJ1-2	CASKGRGRYGYTF
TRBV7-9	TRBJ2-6	CASSLGRGRPSGANVLTF
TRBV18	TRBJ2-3	CASSSRDTQYF
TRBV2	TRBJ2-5	CASRDTDQETQYF
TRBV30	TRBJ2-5	CACSSGRVEETQYF
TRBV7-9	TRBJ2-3	CASSLEISTDTQYF
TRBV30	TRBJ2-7	CAWSLLNEQYF
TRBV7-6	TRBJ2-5	CASSPSWETQYF
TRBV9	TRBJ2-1	CASSVGGREEEQFF
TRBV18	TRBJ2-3	CASSPSDTQYF
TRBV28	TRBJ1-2	CASSLLQDGYTF
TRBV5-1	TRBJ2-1	CASSFRGDGDEQFF
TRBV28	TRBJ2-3	CASSFPGGFGDTQYF
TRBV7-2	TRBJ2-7	CASSLRESSGRYEQYF
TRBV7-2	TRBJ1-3	CASSRLQGEGNTIYF
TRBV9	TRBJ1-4	CASSPLGGATNEKLFF
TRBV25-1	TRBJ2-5	CASSKKDSKYQETQYF
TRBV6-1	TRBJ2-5	CASSEARTLETQYF
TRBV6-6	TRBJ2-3	CASAGASDTQYF
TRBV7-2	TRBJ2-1	CASSSLAGGIYNEQFF
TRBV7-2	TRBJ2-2	CASSLKREGSGELFF
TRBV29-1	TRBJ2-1	CSVSDEQFF
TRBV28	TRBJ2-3	CASSRSTDTQYF
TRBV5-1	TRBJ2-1	CASSLGTSPSYNEQFF
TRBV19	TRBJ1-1	CASTPGGNTEAFF
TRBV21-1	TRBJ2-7	CASSGVLAGGLLYEQYF
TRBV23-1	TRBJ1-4	CASSQSPDRDHNEKLFF
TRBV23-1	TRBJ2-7	CASSQSEIAGTGYEQYF
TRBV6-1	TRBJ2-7	CASRDRPYEQYF
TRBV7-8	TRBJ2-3	CASSTSVTDTQYF
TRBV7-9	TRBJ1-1	CASGRQANTEAFF
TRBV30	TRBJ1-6	CAWIVGYNSPLHF
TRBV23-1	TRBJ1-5	CASSQSRRGACNQPQHF
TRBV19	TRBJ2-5	CASSIHRGLGETQYF
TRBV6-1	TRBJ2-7	CASSEYVESGRADEQYF
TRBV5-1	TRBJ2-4	CASSPGLADNIQYF
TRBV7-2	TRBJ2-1	CASSPLLGNEQFF
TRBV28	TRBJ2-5	CASSLRETQYF
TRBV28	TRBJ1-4	CATLKQPEKLFF
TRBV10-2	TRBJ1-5	CASGPSLAGNQPQHF
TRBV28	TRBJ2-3	CASSFGGGLRDTQYF
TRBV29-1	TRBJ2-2	CSVEMGTGGYNGELFF
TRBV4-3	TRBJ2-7	CASSQDGPGTSGSGEQYF
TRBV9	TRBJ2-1	CASSVPNGRANEQFF
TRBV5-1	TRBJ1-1	CASSLQGGDTEAFF